A selection of T cell receptor beta chains follows, all from one sample in a study of cytomegalovirus exposure and HLA in healthy donors. The protocol was immunoSEQ multiplex PCR, while the TCRdb copy is restricted to in-frame clones and leaves out a portion. The table lists around 150,000 clones, approximately 88% of them singletons, with more than 0.7% in the top ten. Sequencing was done on a sample of PBMCs. The source of these receptors is a woman aged 25 to 39 in good health and CMV-seronegative. CDR3s include the opening cysteine and the closing phenylalanine or tryptophan. Fields, in order: J gene, V gene, clone size, D gene, CDR3 protein, CDR3 DNA. A D gene is named only where the DNA matches it firmly. Only some rows state a clone size, as once, few, many or a class for expanded clones.

TRBJ1-1,TRBV11-3,-,-,CASSTTGNTEAFF,TGTGCCAGCAGTACTACAGGGAACACTGAAGCTTTCTTT
TRBJ1-2,TRBV7-8,-,-,CASSPRRGGEYGYTF,TGTGCCAGCAGCCCCAGGCGGGGGGGGGAGTATGGCTACACCTTC
TRBJ2-1,TRBV29-1,once,TRBD2,CSTTSGSSYNEQFF,TGCAGCACAACTAGCGGGAGCTCCTACAATGAGCAGTTCTTC
TRBJ2-7,TRBV19,-,TRBD2,CASNPGTSGRKTYEQYF,TGTGCCAGTAACCCAGGGACTAGCGGGAGGAAAACCTACGAGCAGTACTTC
TRBJ2-7,TRBV30,-,TRBD1,CACQRTGGGSYEQYF,TGTGCCTGCCAAAGGACAGGGGGAGGCTCCTACGAGCAGTACTTC
TRBJ2-6,TRBV19,-,-,CASSAVSSGANVLTF,TGTGCCAGTAGTGCAGTTTCATCTGGGGCCAACGTCCTGACTTTC
TRBJ2-7,TRBV19,-,TRBD1,CASSIRGQSEQYF,TGTGCCAGTAGTATTAGGGGACAGAGCGAGCAGTACTTC
TRBJ1-5,TRBV6-6,-,TRBD1,CATLGQAGNQPQHF,TGTGCCACCTTGGGACAGGCAGGCAATCAGCCCCAGCATTTT
TRBJ2-3,TRBV19,-,-,CASKWSSGLTDTQYF,TGTGCCAGTAAATGGAGTAGCGGCCTTACAGATACGCAGTATTTT
TRBJ1-1,TRBV7-6,-,-,CASSLLREGPNTEAFF,TGTGCCAGCAGCTTACTCCGCGAGGGCCCGAACACTGAAGCTTTCTTT
TRBJ2-7,TRBV15,-,-,CATRVGGYEQYF,TGTGCCACCAGGGTAGGGGGCTACGAGCAGTACTTC
TRBJ1-1,TRBV6-6,-,-,CASSYLWGGDTEAFF,TGTGCCAGCAGTTACCTCTGGGGGGGGGACACTGAAGCTTTCTTT
TRBJ2-7,TRBV27,-,TRBD1,CASSHRGGSYEQYF,TGTGCCAGCAGTCACAGGGGTGGGTCCTACGAGCAGTACTTC
TRBJ2-3,TRBV6-1,-,-,CASSELTGTTDTQYF,TGTGCCAGCAGTGAACTAACAGGGACCACAGATACGCAGTATTTT
TRBJ1-1,TRBV29-1,once,TRBD1,CSVPKAQGASAFF,TGCAGCGTCCCAAAGGCACAGGGGGCGAGTGCTTTCTTT
TRBJ2-7,TRBV7-2,-,-,CASSPLGGAYEQYF,TGTGCCAGCAGCCCCCTAGGAGGGGCCTACGAGCAGTACTTC
TRBJ2-7,TRBV10-2,few,-,CASSEGVTGSSYEQYF,TGCGCCAGCAGTGAGGGAGTTACAGGGAGCTCCTACGAGCAGTACTTC
TRBJ2-7,TRBV30,-,-,CAWSRRGTYEQYF,TGTGCCTGGAGTCGCAGGGGCACCTACGAGCAGTACTTC
TRBJ2-1,TRBV21-1,-,-,CASSKVGNSETSGSNEQFF,TGTGCCAGCAGCAAAGTGGGGAATAGTGAGACTAGCGGGAGTAATGAGCAGTTCTTC
TRBJ1-3,TRBV27,few,-,CASSSFIGGTIYF,TGTGCCAGCAGTTCCTTTATAGGGGGCACCATATATTTT
TRBJ2-5,TRBV7-2,-,-,CASSLDLSKETQYF,TGTGCCAGCAGCTTAGATCTTAGCAAAGAGACCCAGTACTTC
TRBJ1-2,TRBV6-5,-,-,CASSYSGGFFGYTF,TGTGCCAGCAGTTACTCGGGAGGGTTTTTTGGCTACACCTTC
TRBJ2-3,TRBV30,-,-,CAWSGTLTDTQYF,TGTGCCTGGAGTGGTACTCTCACAGATACGCAGTATTTT
TRBJ1-4,TRBV19,-,-,CASSMAQGRDEKLFF,TGTGCCAGTAGTATGGCGCAGGGTAGGGATGAAAAACTGTTTTTT
TRBJ2-7,TRBV7-9,-,TRBD1,CASSPGTGTYEQYF,TGTGCCAGCAGCCCCGGGACAGGGACCTACGAGCAGTACTTC
TRBJ2-7,TRBV27,-,TRBD1,CASSSDRGRYEQYF,TGTGCCAGCAGTTCGGACAGGGGCAGATACGAGCAGTACTTC
TRBJ2-2,TRBV7-2,-,-,CAGSPGVTGELFF,TGTGCCGGCAGTCCAGGGGTAACCGGGGAGCTGTTTTTT
TRBJ1-3,TRBV19,-,TRBD1,CASRLTGAAGNTIYF,TGTGCCAGTAGGTTGACAGGGGCTGCTGGAAACACCATATATTTT
TRBJ1-1,TRBV5-1,-,-,CASRGQVSTEAFF,TGCGCCAGCCGAGGGCAGGTAAGCACTGAAGCTTTCTTT
TRBJ2-1,TRBV5-1,few,TRBD2,CASSLGTSGSSYNEQFF,TGCGCCAGCAGCTTGGGGACTAGCGGGAGCTCCTACAATGAGCAGTTCTTC
TRBJ1-1,TRBV19,-,-,CASSIWAALDTEAFF,TGTGCCAGTAGTATTTGGGCAGCTTTGGACACTGAAGCTTTCTTT
TRBJ2-1,TRBV7-2,-,-,CASSLGAVIYNEQFF,TGTGCCAGCAGCTTAGGAGCGGTTATATACAATGAGCAGTTCTTC
TRBJ1-1,TRBV18,few,-,CASSPRPARGADEAFF,TGTGCCAGCTCACCCCGTCCGGCCCGGGGAGCAGACGAGGCTTTCTTT
TRBJ1-1,TRBV12-5,-,-,CASGLVYTEAFF,TGTGCTAGTGGTTTGGTATATACTGAAGCTTTCTTT
TRBJ1-2,TRBV14,-,TRBD1,CASSLGGRGIYGYTF,TGTGCCAGCAGCCTGGGGGGCAGGGGGATCTATGGCTACACCTTC
TRBJ2-7,TRBV27,once,-,CASRRQDSEQYF,TGTGCCAGCCGACGACAGGATAGTGAGCAGTACTTC
TRBJ2-7,TRBV27,-,-,CASSLSFGSSHEQYF,TGTGCCAGCAGTTTATCGTTCGGGAGTTCGCACGAGCAGTACTTC
TRBJ2-3,TRBV5-1,-,-,CASSLAGATDTQYF,TGCGCCAGCAGCTTGGCTGGGGCCACAGATACGCAGTATTTT
TRBJ1-6,TRBV30,-,TRBD1,CAWRLGWGRGQEEDSPLHF,TGTGCCTGGAGGCTAGGGTGGGGCAGGGGGCAAGAGGAAGACTCACCCCTCCACTTT
TRBJ1-2,TRBV5-1,-,-,CASSTTVNYGYTF,TGCGCCAGCAGCACGACAGTAAACTATGGCTACACCTTC
TRBJ1-6,TRBV18,-,-,CASSSGNSPLHF,TGTGCCAGCTCCTCCGGGAATTCACCCCTCCACTTT
TRBJ1-6,TRBV21-1,few,-,CASSKTGQYSPLHF,TGTGCCAGCAGTAAGACGGGACAGTATTCACCCCTCCACTTT